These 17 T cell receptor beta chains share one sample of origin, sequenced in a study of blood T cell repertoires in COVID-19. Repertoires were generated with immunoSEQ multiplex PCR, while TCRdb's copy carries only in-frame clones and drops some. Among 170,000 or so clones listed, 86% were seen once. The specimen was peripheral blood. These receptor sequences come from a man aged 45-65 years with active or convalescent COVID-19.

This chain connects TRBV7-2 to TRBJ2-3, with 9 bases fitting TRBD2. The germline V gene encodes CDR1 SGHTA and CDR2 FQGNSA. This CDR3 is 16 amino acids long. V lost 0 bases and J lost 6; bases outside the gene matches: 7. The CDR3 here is CASSLAGLASGDTQYF. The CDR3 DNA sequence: TGTGCCAGCAGCTTAGCTGGACTAGCGAGCGGCGATACGCAGTATTTT.

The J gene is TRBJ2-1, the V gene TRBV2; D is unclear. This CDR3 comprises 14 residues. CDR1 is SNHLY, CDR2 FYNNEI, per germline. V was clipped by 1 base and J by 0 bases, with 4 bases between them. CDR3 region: CASSEGSSYNEQFF. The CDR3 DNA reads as TGTGCCAGCAGTGAAGGGAGCTCCTACAATGAGCAGTTCTTC. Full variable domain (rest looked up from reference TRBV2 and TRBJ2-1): EPEVTQTPSHQVTQMGQEVILRCVPISNHLYFYWYRQILGQKVEFLVSFYNNEISEKSEIFDDQFSVERPDGSNFTLKIRSTKLEDSAMYFCASSEGSSYNEQFFGPGTRLTVL.

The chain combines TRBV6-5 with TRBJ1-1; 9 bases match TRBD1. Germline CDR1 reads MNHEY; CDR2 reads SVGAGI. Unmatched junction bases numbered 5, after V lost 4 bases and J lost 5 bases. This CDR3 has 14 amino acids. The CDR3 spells CASSFGQGSTEAFF. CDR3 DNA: TGTGCCAGCAGTTTTGGACAGGGGTCGACTGAAGCTTTCTTT.

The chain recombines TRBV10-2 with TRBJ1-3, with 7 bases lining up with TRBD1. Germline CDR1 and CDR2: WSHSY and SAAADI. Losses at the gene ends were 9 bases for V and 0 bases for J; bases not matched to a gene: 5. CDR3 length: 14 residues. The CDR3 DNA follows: TGCGCCAGTGGGGACAGTTACTCTGGAAACACCATATATTTT. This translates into CASGDSYSGNTIYF.

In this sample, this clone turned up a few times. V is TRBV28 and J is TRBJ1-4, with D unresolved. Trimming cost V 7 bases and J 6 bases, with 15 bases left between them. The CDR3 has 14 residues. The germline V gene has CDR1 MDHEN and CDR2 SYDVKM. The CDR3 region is CASKAGIIDEKLFF. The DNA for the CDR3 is TGTGCCAGCAAGGCCGGGATCATAGATGAAAAACTGTTTTTT.

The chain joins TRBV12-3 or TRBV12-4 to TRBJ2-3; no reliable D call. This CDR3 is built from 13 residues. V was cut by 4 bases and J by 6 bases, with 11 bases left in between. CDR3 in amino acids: CASSSRSGDTQYF. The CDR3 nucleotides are TGTGCCAGCAGTTCCCGGAGTGGGGATACGCAGTATTTT.

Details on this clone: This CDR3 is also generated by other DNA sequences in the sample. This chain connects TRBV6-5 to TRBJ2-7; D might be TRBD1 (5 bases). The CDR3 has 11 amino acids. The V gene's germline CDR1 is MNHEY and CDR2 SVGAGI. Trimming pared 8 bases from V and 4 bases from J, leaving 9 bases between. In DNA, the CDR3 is TGTGCCAGCTCTAGGGGATACGAGCAGTACTTC. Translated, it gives CASSRGYEQYF.

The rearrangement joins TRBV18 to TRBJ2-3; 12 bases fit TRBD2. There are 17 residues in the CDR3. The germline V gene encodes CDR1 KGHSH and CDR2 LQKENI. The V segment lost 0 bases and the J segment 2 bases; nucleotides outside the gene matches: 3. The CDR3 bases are TGTGCCAGCTCACCACCGACTAGCGGGGGATCCACAGATACGCAGTATTTT. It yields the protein CASSPPTSGGSTDTQYF.

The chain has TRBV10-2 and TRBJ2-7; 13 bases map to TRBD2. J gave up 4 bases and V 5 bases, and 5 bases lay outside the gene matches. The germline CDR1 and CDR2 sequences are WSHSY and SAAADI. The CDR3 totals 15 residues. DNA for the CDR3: TGCGCCAGCAGTTCACTAGCGGGAGGGACGTACGAGCAGTACTTC. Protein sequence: CASSSLAGGTYEQYF.

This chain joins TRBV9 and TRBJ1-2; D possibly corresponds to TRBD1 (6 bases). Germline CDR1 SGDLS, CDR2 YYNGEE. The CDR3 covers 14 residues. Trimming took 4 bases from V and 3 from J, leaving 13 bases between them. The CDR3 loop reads CASSPPTGDYGYTF. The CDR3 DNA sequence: TGTGCCAGCAGCCCCCCGACAGGCGACTATGGCTACACCTTC.

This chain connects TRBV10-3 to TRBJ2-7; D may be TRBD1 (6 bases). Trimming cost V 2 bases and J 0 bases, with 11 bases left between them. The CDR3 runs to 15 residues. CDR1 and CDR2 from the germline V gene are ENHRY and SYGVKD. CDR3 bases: TGTGCCATCAGTGAGGGGGACACATTCTCCTACGAGCAGTACTTC. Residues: CAISEGDTFSYEQYF.

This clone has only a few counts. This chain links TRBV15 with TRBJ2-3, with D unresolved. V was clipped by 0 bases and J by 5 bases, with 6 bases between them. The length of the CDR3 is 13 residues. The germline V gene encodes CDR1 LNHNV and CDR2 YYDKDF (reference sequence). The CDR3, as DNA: TGTGCCACCAGCAGAGATCCCCAAGATACGCAGTATTTT. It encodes CATSRDPQDTQYF.

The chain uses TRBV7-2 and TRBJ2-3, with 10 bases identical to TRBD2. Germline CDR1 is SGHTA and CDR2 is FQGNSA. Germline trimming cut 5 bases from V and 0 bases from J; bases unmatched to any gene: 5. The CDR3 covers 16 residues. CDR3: CASSGTSGVSTDTQYF. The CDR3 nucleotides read TGTGCCAGCAGCGGAACTAGCGGGGTTAGCACAGATACGCAGTATTTT.

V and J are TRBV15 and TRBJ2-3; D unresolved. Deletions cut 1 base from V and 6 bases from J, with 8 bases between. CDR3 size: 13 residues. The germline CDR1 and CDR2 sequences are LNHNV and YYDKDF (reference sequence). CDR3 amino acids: CATSRVGEDTQYF. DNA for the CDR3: TGTGCCACCAGCAGAGTTGGAGAGGATACGCAGTATTTT.

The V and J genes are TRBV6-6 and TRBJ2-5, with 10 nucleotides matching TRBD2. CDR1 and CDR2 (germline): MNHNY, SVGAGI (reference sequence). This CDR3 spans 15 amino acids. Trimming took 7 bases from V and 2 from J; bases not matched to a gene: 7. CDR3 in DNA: TGTGCCAGCATTAACGGGACTAGCGTTCAAGAGACCCAGTACTTC. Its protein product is CASINGTSVQETQYF.

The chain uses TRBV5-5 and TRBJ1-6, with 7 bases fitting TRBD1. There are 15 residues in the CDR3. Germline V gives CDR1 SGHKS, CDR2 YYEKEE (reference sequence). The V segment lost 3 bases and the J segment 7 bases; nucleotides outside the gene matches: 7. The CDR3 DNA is TGTGCCAGCAGCTATACCGGGACAGTAAATTCACCCCTCCACTTT. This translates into CASSYTGTVNSPLHF.

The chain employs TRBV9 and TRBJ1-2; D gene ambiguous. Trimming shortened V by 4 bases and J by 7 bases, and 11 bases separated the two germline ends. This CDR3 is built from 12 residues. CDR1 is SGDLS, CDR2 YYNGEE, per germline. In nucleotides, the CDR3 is TGTGCCAGCAGCTCCTCAGGTTTTGGCTACACCTTC. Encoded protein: CASSSSGFGYTF.